The 4 T cell receptor beta chains in this list originate from one sample, sequenced in a study of molecular identifiers for immune sequencing clone quantification. TCRdb re-called the PCR reads with MiXCR, one entry per CDR3 protein. The sample shows some 650,000 distinct CDR3 sequences, about 20% of them seen only once. The specimen was naive CD8+ T cells from blood, with Jurkat cell RNA spiked in. Subset: FACS-sorted CD8+CD4-CCR7+CD45RA+ naive T cells. Receptor source: a human donor in good health. Some libraries in this study had Jurkat cell RNA spiked in.

This clonotype was found many times. The chain carries TRBV29-1 and TRBJ2-7, with D perhaps matching TRBD1 (8 bases). Trimming took off 6 bases at V and 1 base at J, with 13 bases between the two ends. The CDR3 spans 13 residues. CDR1 and CDR2 (germline): SQVTM, ANQGSEA. The CDR3 region has the DNA TGCAGCGTCAGCGGGGACAGGTCCTACGAGCAGTACTTC. This codes for CSVSGDRSYEQYF.

In its sample, this clonotype was seen many times. This chain links TRBV4-2 with TRBJ2-7, with D perhaps matching TRBD1 or TRBD2 (5 bases each). The CDR3 has 16 residues. Germline values: CDR1 LGHNA, CDR2 YNFKEQ. V was pared by 0 bases and J by 2 bases, with 14 bases between. The CDR3 bases are TGTGCCAGCAGCCAAGATACGTGGGGGAGAACCTACGAGCAGTACTTC. This sequence encodes CASSQDTWGRTYEQYF.

Here the CDR3 reads CASSQGDLGLTYEQYF. In nucleotides, the CDR3 is TGTGCCAGCAGCCAAGGGGACCTGGGACTAACCTACGAGCAGTACTTC. The rearrangement joins TRBV3-1 to TRBJ2-7, with 7 bases aligning to TRBD2. Germline CDR1 and CDR2: LGHDT and YNNKEL (reference sequence). The CDR3 is made up of 16 amino acids. V dropped 1 base and J dropped 2; count of bases not matched to a gene: 8.

This clonotype was picked up many times. The rearrangement links TRBV27 to TRBJ2-3; unclear D gene. The CDR3 sequence is 14 residues long. Per germline, CDR1 MNHEY and CDR2 SMNVEV (reference sequence). V was shortened by 5 bases and J by 2 bases, with 11 bases between the two germline ends. The CDR3 sequence: CASSPGFHTDTQYF. CDR3 in DNA: TGTGCCAGCAGTCCCGGATTTCACACAGATACGCAGTATTTT.